This TCR beta chain is from a study of blood T cell repertoires in COVID-19. Study at large: Sources were T cells, B-cell-depleted T cells, or PBMCs; the material itself was cDNA or gDNA.

The table came from immunoSEQ multiplex PCR; TCRdb's copy has only in-frame clones and leaves some out. The sample yields 150,000 to 170,000 clones, about 85% seen once. Germline V lookup: CDR1 SEHNR, CDR2 FQNEAQ (reference sequence). Trimming removed 3 bases at V and 1 base at J, with 6 bases between. CDR3 length equals 13 residues. The sequence was collected from a woman aged 60-75 years with COVID-19, enrolled during active disease. The J gene is TRBJ1-1, the V gene TRBV7-9; D gene uncertain. Material for sequencing was peripheral blood. This chain's CDR3 is CASSFSRNTEAFF. The CDR3 nucleotides are TGTGCCAGCAGCTTTTCCAGGAACACTGAAGCTTTCTTT.